One sample yielded the 6 T cell receptor beta chains listed below, sequenced in a study of response to subunit inactivated influenza vaccine. TCRdb called the RT-PCR reads again in MiXCR, with one record for every CDR3 protein. The sample lists under 750,000 distinct CDR3 sequences, 12% seen once, with about a tenth in the top ten. Sequencing was performed on PBMCs from blood, taken on the day of vaccination. Every receptor here comes from a man in his fifties or sixties who received an inactivated influenza vaccine.

The chain uses TRBV7-9 and TRBJ2-1; 7 bases agree with TRBD1. There are 12 residues in the CDR3. The germline V gene has CDR1 SEHNR and CDR2 FQNEAQ (reference sequence). Trimming removed 5 bases from V and 7 bases from J; junction bases left unmatched: 2. As DNA, the CDR3 is TGTGCCAGCAGCGAGACAGGGAATGAGCAGTTCTTC. Its translation is CASSETGNEQFF.

This clonotype has just a few counts. The chain carries TRBV20-1 and TRBJ2-3; 12 nucleotides match TRBD2. Germline V CDR1 and CDR2: DFQATT, SNEGSKA (reference sequence). The V and J ends lost 2 bases and 0 bases, in that order; junction bases with no gene match: 12. The CDR3 spans 19 residues. The CDR3 DNA is TGCAGTGCTAGACGCGGACTAGCGGGGATCCGACCTAGCACAGATACGCAGTATTTT. It specifies CSARRGLAGIRPSTDTQYF.

Ten or more counts support this clonotype. The J gene is TRBJ2-1, the V gene TRBV29-1, with D perhaps TRBD2 (6 bases). V dropped 4 bases and J dropped 4 bases, with 11 bases sitting between them. The CDR3 has 13 residues. The V gene's germline CDR1 is SQVTM and CDR2 ANQGSEA. The CDR3 protein is CSVAWGEYNEQFF. The DNA of the CDR3 is TGCAGCGTTGCTTGGGGGGAATACAATGAGCAGTTCTTC.

This clonotype was observed a few times. The genes are TRBV12-3 or TRBV12-4 and TRBJ2-7, with TRBD2 as a possible D gene (5 bases). CDR3 length: 14 amino acids. V lost 6 bases to trimming and J lost 4 bases, with 16 bases between them. CDR3 amino acids: CASSPGERGYEQYF. CDR3 bases: TGTGCCAGCAGCCCCGGGGAACGTGGTTACGAGCAGTACTTC.

The chain carries TRBV28 and TRBJ2-7; 9 bases agree with TRBD2. V shed 2 bases and J 1 base; nucleotides not matched to a gene: 6. The CDR3 has 16 residues. Germline V CDR1 and CDR2: MDHEN, SYDVKM. The CDR3 DNA reads as TGTGCCAGCAGTTTAACGGGCGGGGGGGAATCCTACGAGCAGTACTTC. This gives the protein CASSLTGGGESYEQYF.

This clonotype has only a few counts. This chain uses TRBV5-1 with TRBJ2-2; D possibly corresponds to TRBD1 (5 bases). CDR1 and CDR2 (germline): SGHRS, YFSETQ. The CDR3 is 16 residues long. The V and J ends lost 0 bases and 4 bases respectively, with 13 bases between them. The DNA for the CDR3 is TGCGCCAGCAGCTTGGATTGGGGCAGAGGCACCGGGGAGCTGTTTTTT. As protein: CASSLDWGRGTGELFF.